Listed below are T cell receptor beta chains from one sample, sequenced in a study of cytomegalovirus exposure and HLA in healthy donors. Sequencing used immunoSEQ multiplex PCR; TCRdb keeps in-frame clones, though not all of them. The table shows about 160,000 clones, with about 79% occurring only once. Specimen: PBMCs. Source of these receptors: a man aged 50 or older in good health and CMV-seropositive. Each CDR3 is given with its conserved first and last residue. Rows give clone size only sometimes, using once, few, many, or a class for an expanded clone.

j_call: TRBJ1-3
cdr3_length: 13
clone_size: -
v_call: TRBV27
cdr3_aa: CASGTGSGNTIYF

j_call: TRBJ1-1
cdr3_length: 14
clone_size: -
v_call: TRBV19
cdr3_aa: CASSLGQGNTEAFF

j_call: TRBJ1-4
cdr3_length: 15
clone_size: -
v_call: TRBV27
cdr3_aa: CASSQFQGTNEKLFF

j_call: TRBJ1-5
cdr3_length: 16
clone_size: -
v_call: TRBV6-6
cdr3_aa: CASSSLQGAFNQPQHF

j_call: TRBJ2-1
cdr3_length: 17
clone_size: -
v_call: TRBV7-7
cdr3_aa: CASSPRGTSSSYNEQFF

j_call: TRBJ2-2
cdr3_length: 17
clone_size: -
v_call: TRBV4-2
cdr3_aa: CASSPVSGRVSTGELFF

j_call: TRBJ1-1
cdr3_length: 13
clone_size: -
v_call: TRBV19
cdr3_aa: CASIEGAARSAFF

j_call: TRBJ1-1
cdr3_length: 14
clone_size: -
v_call: TRBV19
cdr3_aa: CASSWGLGNTEAFF

j_call: TRBJ1-5
cdr3_length: 16
clone_size: -
v_call: TRBV27
cdr3_aa: CASARLGQGVSEPQHF

j_call: TRBJ2-5
cdr3_length: 15
clone_size: -
v_call: TRBV5-8
cdr3_aa: CASSPGQDQEETQYF

j_call: TRBJ1-1
cdr3_length: 14
clone_size: -
v_call: TRBV6-5
cdr3_aa: CASSPYSGGTEAFF

j_call: TRBJ1-5
cdr3_length: 15
clone_size: once
v_call: TRBV15
cdr3_aa: CATSGLRGSNQPQHF

j_call: TRBJ1-1
cdr3_length: 14
clone_size: -
v_call: TRBV10-1
cdr3_aa: CASSVTGSNTEAFF

j_call: TRBJ1-3
cdr3_length: 13
clone_size: -
v_call: TRBV4-1
cdr3_aa: CASSLGGGNTIYF

j_call: TRBJ1-2
cdr3_length: 14
clone_size: -
v_call: TRBV5-1
cdr3_aa: CASSLDRGIYGYTF

j_call: TRBJ1-5
cdr3_length: 15
clone_size: -
v_call: TRBV6-1
cdr3_aa: CATTASGVSNQPQHF

j_call: TRBJ1-2
cdr3_length: 13
clone_size: -
v_call: TRBV10-3
cdr3_aa: CAISEAGNYGYTF

j_call: TRBJ1-2
cdr3_length: 15
clone_size: -
v_call: TRBV30
cdr3_aa: CAWSGGDRVRYGYTF

j_call: TRBJ1-5
cdr3_length: 13
clone_size: -
v_call: TRBV30
cdr3_aa: CAWGYTGDQPQHF

j_call: TRBJ1-2
cdr3_length: 15
clone_size: -
v_call: TRBV5-1
cdr3_aa: CASSLGSSTNYGYTF

j_call: TRBJ2-7
cdr3_length: 15
clone_size: -
v_call: TRBV6-1
cdr3_aa: CASSRTGSGSYEQYF

j_call: TRBJ1-1
cdr3_length: 15
clone_size: -
v_call: TRBV10-3
cdr3_aa: CAIRAHEEMNTEAFF

j_call: TRBJ1-1
cdr3_length: 14
clone_size: -
v_call: TRBV11-2
cdr3_aa: CASSWDRANTEAFF

j_call: TRBJ2-2
cdr3_length: 16
clone_size: -
v_call: TRBV5-1
cdr3_aa: CASSDLPGQNTGELFF

j_call: TRBJ2-7
cdr3_length: 16
clone_size: -
v_call: TRBV2
cdr3_aa: CASRRFAGTGSGEQYF

j_call: TRBJ2-5
cdr3_length: 16
clone_size: -
v_call: TRBV7-8
cdr3_aa: CASTQSRRGRGETQYF

j_call: TRBJ1-1
cdr3_length: 14
clone_size: few
v_call: TRBV5-8
cdr3_aa: CASSPDSVGAEAFF

j_call: TRBJ2-1
cdr3_length: 15
clone_size: -
v_call: TRBV5-6
cdr3_aa: CASSFTSGSYNEQFF

j_call: TRBJ1-2
cdr3_length: 16
clone_size: once
v_call: TRBV15
cdr3_aa: CATSRDNDGGRGGYTF

j_call: TRBJ1-1
cdr3_length: 11
clone_size: -
v_call: TRBV30
cdr3_aa: CAWTLNTEAFF